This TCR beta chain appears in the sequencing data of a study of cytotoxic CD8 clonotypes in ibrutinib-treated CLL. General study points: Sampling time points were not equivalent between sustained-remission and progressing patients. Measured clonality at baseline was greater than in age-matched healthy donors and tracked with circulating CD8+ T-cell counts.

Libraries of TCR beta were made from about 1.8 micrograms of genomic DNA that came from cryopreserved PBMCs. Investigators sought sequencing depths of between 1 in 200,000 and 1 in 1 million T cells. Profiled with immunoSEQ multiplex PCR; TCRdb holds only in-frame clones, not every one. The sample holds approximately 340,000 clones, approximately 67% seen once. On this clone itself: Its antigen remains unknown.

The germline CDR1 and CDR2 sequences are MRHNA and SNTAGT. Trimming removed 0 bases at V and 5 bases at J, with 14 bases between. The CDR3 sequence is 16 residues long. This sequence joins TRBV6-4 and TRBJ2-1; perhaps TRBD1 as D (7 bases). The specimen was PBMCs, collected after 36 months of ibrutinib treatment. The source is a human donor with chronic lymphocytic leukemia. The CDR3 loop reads CASSDSNLRGDNEQFF. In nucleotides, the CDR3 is TGTGCCAGCAGTGACTCGAACCTCAGGGGGGACAATGAGCAGTTCTTC.